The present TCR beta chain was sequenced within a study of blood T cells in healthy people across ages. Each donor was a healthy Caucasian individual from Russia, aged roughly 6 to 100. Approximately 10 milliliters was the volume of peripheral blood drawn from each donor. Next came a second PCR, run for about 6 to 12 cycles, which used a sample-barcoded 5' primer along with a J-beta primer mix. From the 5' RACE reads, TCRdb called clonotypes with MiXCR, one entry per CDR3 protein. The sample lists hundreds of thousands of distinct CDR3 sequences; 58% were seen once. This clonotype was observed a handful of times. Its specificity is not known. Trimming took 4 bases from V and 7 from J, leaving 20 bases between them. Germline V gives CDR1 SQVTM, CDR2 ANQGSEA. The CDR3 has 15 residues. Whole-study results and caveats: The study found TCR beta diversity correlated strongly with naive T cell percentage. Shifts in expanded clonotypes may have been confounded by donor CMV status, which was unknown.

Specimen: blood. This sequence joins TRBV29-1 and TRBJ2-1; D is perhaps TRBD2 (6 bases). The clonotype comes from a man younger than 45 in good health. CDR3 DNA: TGCAGCGTTGGGGGCCCTTCGGGAGCAGGTAATGAGCAGTTCTTC. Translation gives CSVGGPSGAGNEQFF.